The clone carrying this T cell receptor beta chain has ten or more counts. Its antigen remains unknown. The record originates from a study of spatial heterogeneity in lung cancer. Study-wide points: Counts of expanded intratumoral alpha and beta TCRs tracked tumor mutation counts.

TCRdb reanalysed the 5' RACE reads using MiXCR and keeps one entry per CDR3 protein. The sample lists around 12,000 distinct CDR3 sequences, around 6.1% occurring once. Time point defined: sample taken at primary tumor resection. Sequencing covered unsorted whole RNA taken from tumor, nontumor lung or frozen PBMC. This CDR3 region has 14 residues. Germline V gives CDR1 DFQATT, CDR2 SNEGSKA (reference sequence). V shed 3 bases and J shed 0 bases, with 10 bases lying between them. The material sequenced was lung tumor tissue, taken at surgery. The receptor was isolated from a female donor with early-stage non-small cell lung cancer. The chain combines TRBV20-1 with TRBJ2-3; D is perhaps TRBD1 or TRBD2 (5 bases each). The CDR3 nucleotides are TGCAGTGCTAGTCGGGGCTTGAGCACAGATACGCAGTATTTT. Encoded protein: CSASRGLSTDTQYF.